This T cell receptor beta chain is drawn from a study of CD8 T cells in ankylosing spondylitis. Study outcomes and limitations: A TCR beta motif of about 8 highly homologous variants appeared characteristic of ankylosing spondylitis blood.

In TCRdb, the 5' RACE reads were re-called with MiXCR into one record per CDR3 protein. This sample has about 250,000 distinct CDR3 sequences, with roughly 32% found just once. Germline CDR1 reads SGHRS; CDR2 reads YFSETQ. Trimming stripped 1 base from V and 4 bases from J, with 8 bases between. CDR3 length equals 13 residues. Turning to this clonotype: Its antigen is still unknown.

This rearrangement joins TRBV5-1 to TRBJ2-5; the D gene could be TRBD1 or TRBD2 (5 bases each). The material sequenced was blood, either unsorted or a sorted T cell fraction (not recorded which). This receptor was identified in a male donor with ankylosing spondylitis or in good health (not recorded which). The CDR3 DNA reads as TGCGCCAGCAGCTTGAGTGGGGGAGAGACCCAGTACTTC. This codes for CASSLSGGETQYF. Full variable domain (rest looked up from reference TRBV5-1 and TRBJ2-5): KAGVTQTPRYLIKTRGQQVTLSCSPISGHRSVSWYQQTPGQGLQFLFEYFSETQRNKGNFPGRFSGRQFSNSRSEMNVSTLELGDSALYLCASSLSGGETQYFGPGTRLLVL.